This T cell receptor (beta chain) was recorded in a study of Ad26.COV2.S vaccination and SARS-CoV-2 variants. At the level of the study: Among those in the COV1001 Ad26.COV2.S trial arm was the donor. Study-level points and caveats: Similar non-spike TCR breadth was seen in vaccine and placebo recipients. Greater spike-specific TCR breadth was seen in vaccine recipients than in placebo recipients.

A remark on this clone: Antigen specificity is unknown.

With V trimmed by 3 bases and J by 2 bases, 2 bases remained unmatched. Germline V gene sequence: CDR1 SGHNT, CDR2 YYREEE (reference sequence). The CDR3 has 13 amino acids. The repertoire was sequenced with immunoSEQ multiplex PCR; TCRdb's copy has only in-frame clones and lacks some. The sample has approximately 240,000 clones, 85% to 90% seen once. Treatment denoted: over 15 received Ad26.COV2.S at low or high dose, single or two shots; about 5 received placebo; per-sample allocation not given. Sampling took place 63 days after the first vaccine or placebo injection. The receptor was derived from a person between 18 and 65 years old who received the Ad26.COV2.S COVID-19 vaccine or a placebo. The genes are TRBV5-4 and TRBJ2-7; 7 bases align to TRBD1. Material: peripheral blood, obtained in a trial of Ad26.COV2.S vaccine versus placebo. CDR3 nucleotide sequence: TGTGCCAGCAGCTGGGGGACAGCCTACGAGCAGTACTTC. Protein sequence: CASSWGTAYEQYF.